A single sample gave rise to the 6 T cell receptor beta chains below, sequenced in a study of blood T cell repertoires in COVID-19. The method was immunoSEQ multiplex PCR; TCRdb's version includes in-frame clones alone and lacks a portion of them. Of approximately 250,000 clones listed, roughly 84% were seen once; the top ten hold less than 2%. What was sequenced was peripheral blood. Every receptor here comes from a woman aged 40-49 years who had recovered from COVID-19.

This sequence joins TRBV7-2 and TRBJ2-3, with 9 nucleotides matching TRBD2. The V segment lost 1 base and the J segment 7 bases; nucleotides outside the gene matches: 9. Germline CDR1 reads SGHTA; CDR2 reads FQGNSA. This CDR3 is built from 16 residues. CDR3 coding DNA: TGTGCCAGCAGCTTAGAGATGGGACTAGCCCTGAATACGCAGTATTTT. Amino acids: CASSLEMGLALNTQYF.

This clone was seen more than once but under ten times. The chain employs TRBV19 and TRBJ1-5, with TRBD1 matching over 8 bases. The CDR3 covers 16 residues. CDR1 is LNHDA and CDR2 is SQIVND in the germline V gene (reference sequence). V lost 6 bases to trimming and J lost 0 bases; unmatched junction nucleotides: 7. Written as DNA, the CDR3 is TGTGCCAGTAGGTCACAGGGGGGCCATAGCAATCAGCCCCAGCATTTT. This encodes CASRSQGGHSNQPQHF.

The chain combines TRBV6-5 with TRBJ1-2; TRBD1 matches 10 bases. V was clipped by 2 bases and J by 2 bases; unmatched bases: 5. The CDR3 extends over 16 amino acids. CDR1 and CDR2 (germline): MNHEY, SVGAGI. DNA for the CDR3: TGTGCCAGCAGTTACCCGGGACAGGGGTCAAACTATGGCTACACCTTC. Its translation is CASSYPGQGSNYGYTF.

This chain uses TRBV5-6 with TRBJ2-2; TRBD1 aligns across 7 bases. The CDR3 extends over 16 amino acids. The germline CDR1 and CDR2 sequences are SGHDT and YYEEEE. J lost 1 base, V lost 0 bases, and 3 bases had no gene match. As DNA, the CDR3 is TGTGCCAGCAGCTTGGCCCGGGACAGGAACACCGGGGAGCTGTTTTTT. Protein: CASSLARDRNTGELFF.

The V and J genes are TRBV5-1 and TRBJ2-7; 11 nucleotides align to TRBD1. The germline gives CDR1 SGHRS, CDR2 YFSETQ. With 1 base clipped from V and 0 bases from J, the junction kept 3 bases outside the gene matches. The CDR3 has 16 amino acids. The CDR3 spells CASSLWGTGGSYEQYF. The CDR3 region has the DNA TGCGCCAGCAGCTTGTGGGGGACAGGGGGCTCCTACGAGCAGTACTTC.

The rearrangement joins TRBV2 to TRBJ2-7; TRBD2 is a possible D gene (6 bases). Germline V gene lookup returns CDR1 SNHLY and CDR2 FYNNEI. The CDR3 runs 13 residues. With 7 bases removed from V and 1 base from J, the gap between germline ends came to 11 bases. The DNA of the CDR3 is TGTGCCAGCATCGGGGACTGGTCCTACGAGCAGTACTTC. It codes for CASIGDWSYEQYF.